Listed here are 32 T cell receptor beta chains from one sample, sequenced in a study of T cell repertoires in cytomegalovirus infection. A single record per CDR3 protein comes from TCRdb applying MiXCR to the reads. The data hold about 490,000 distinct CDR3 sequences, with 10% to 12% observed a single time. Sequencing input: PBMCs. All receptors derive from a human donor in good health (CMV status not recorded). Some clones in this sample may be carry-over from other donors' samples.

This clonotype was picked up one time. The genes are TRBV10-3 and TRBJ2-1; TRBD1 matches at 8 bases. After removal of 6 bases from V and 6 bases from J, the junction contained 10 bases not matched to a gene. CDR3 length: 15 residues. The germline V gene has CDR1 ENHRY and CDR2 SYGVKD. CDR3 protein: CAISAGQGQFNEQFF. As DNA, the CDR3 is TGTGCCATCAGCGCTGGACAGGGCCAGTTCAATGAGCAGTTCTTC.

For this clonotype: With a much larger clone just one base away, this may be a read error. CDR3 sequence (DNA): TGCAGTGCTAGAGATTGGGACAGGGAGGGCTACGAGCAGTACTTC. Protein product: CSARDWDREGYEQYF. The chain uses TRBV20-1 and TRBJ2-7; 9 positions match TRBD1. Germline V gene data show CDR1 as DFQATT and CDR2 as SNEGSKA (reference sequence). Germline trimming cut 0 bases from V and 3 bases from J; bases unmatched to any gene: 6. The CDR3 has 15 residues.

The rearrangement links TRBV6-5 to TRBJ2-3; TRBD2 might be the D (7 bases). Between the trimmed V and J ends, which lost 9 bases and 0 bases, there was a span of 16 bases. Germline V gene sequence: CDR1 MNHEY, CDR2 SVGAGI. The CDR3 runs 15 residues. The CDR3, as DNA: TGTGCCAGTGACGCCGCGGGGGCTAGCACAGATACGCAGTATTTT. Translation gives CASDAAGASTDTQYF.

This rearrangement joins TRBV20-1 to TRBJ2-3; D possibly uses TRBD1 or TRBD2 (6 bases each). This CDR3 comprises 15 residues. Germline-derived CDR1 and CDR2 are DFQATT and SNEGSKA (reference sequence). CDR3 amino acids: CTKGGGGLSADTQYF. In DNA, the CDR3 is TGCACCAAAGGAGGGGGTGGGTTATCCGCAGATACGCAGTATTTT.

This clonotype has at least ten counts. CDR3 sequence: CASRDPTNTEAFF. The CDR3 bases are TGCGCCAGCAGAGACCCAACTAACACTGAAGCTTTCTTT. The V and J genes are TRBV10-2 and TRBJ1-1; D unresolved. The germline V gene encodes CDR1 WSHSY and CDR2 SAAADI. V dropped 6 bases and J dropped 2 bases, with 10 bases sitting between them. The CDR3 contains 13 residues.

The sample holds many counts of this clonotype. V is TRBV7-8 and J is TRBJ2-7, with 9 positions matching TRBD2. The CDR3 is 19 residues long. With V trimmed by 2 bases and J by 3 bases, 17 bases remained unmatched. The germline gives CDR1 SGHVS, CDR2 FQNEAQ. CDR3 DNA: TGTGCCAGCAGCTTAAACCTCAACTCTGGGGCGGGGGGGCTCTACGAGCAGTACTTC. It encodes CASSLNLNSGAGGLYEQYF.

This clonotype was seen at least ten times. The V gene is TRBV12-3 or TRBV12-4, the J gene TRBJ2-1, with D uncertain. The CDR3 extends over 14 amino acids. Trimming cost V 0 bases and J 9 bases, with 12 bases left between them. The CDR3 loop reads CASSLAPEVPEQFF. CDR3 bases: TGTGCCAGCAGTTTAGCCCCCGAGGTGCCTGAGCAGTTCTTC.

There are many counts of this clonotype. V gene TRBV18 combines with J gene TRBJ2-7, with a tentative D call TRBD1 (5 bases). The CDR3 is 14 amino acids. Germline V lookup: CDR1 KGHSH, CDR2 LQKENI. V was cut by 0 bases and J by 4 bases, with 10 bases left in between. The CDR3 spells CASSPPAGLYEQYF. The CDR3 nucleotides read TGTGCCAGCTCACCACCGGCAGGGCTATACGAGCAGTACTTC.

This clonotype was counted a few times. The J gene is TRBJ2-7, the V gene TRBV28; weak D call: TRBD1 (5 bases). Germline assignment: CDR1 MDHEN and CDR2 SYDVKM. V shed 3 bases and J shed 2 bases, with 17 bases lying between them. This CDR3 has 16 residues. The CDR3 bases are TGTGCCAGCAGTTTCCCTCTCGCAGGGTCAACCTACGAGCAGTACTTC. Translating gives CASSFPLAGSTYEQYF.

This clonotype occurred many times. This rearrangement joins TRBV12-3 or TRBV12-4 to TRBJ2-5, with unresolved D. V was cut by 3 bases and J by 0 bases, with 8 bases left in between. The CDR3 contains 14 residues. The CDR3 nucleotides are TGTGCCAGCAGTTTTAGGCAAAACCAAGAGACCCAGTACTTC. This encodes CASSFRQNQETQYF.

This clonotype has at least ten counts. The V call is TRBV6-5, the J call TRBJ1-1; the D gene is possibly TRBD1 (6 bases). The CDR3 loop spans 15 amino acids. Germline V CDR1 and CDR2: MNHEY, SVGAGI. Trimming removed 2 bases at V and 1 base at J, with 11 bases between. CDR3 amino acids: CASSYRRTANTEAFF. CDR3 bases: TGTGCCAGCAGTTACCGTCGGACAGCGAACACTGAAGCTTTCTTT.

This clonotype came up many times. This chain connects TRBV11-1 to TRBJ1-1; tentative D call: TRBD1 (6 bases). Germline CDR1 reads SGHAT; CDR2 reads FQDESV (reference sequence). This CDR3 is 17 amino acids long. Trimming left V 4 bases short and J 3 bases short, with 21 bases between. The CDR3 DNA is TGTGCCAGCAGCTCCGGGGGAGGGGGAGGATACTACACTGAAGCTTTCTTT. Translation: CASSSGGGGGYYTEAFF.

This clonotype has at least ten counts. V gene TRBV7-2 combines with J gene TRBJ2-4; D not resolved. Germline-derived CDR1 and CDR2 are SGHTA and FQGNSA. The CDR3 totals 12 residues. V was shortened by 11 bases and J by 4 bases, with 12 bases between the two germline ends. The DNA for the CDR3 is TGTGCCGGATCTTCCGAAAAAAACATTCAGTACTTC. Protein sequence: CAGSSEKNIQYF.

This clonotype has just a few counts. One junction end disagrees with the germline gene, perhaps due to a read error. V gene TRBV7-7 combines with J gene TRBJ2-1, with 14 bases fitting TRBD2. The length of the CDR3 is 22 residues. Germline assignment: CDR1 SSHAT and CDR2 FNYEAQ (reference sequence). CDR3 coding DNA: TGTGCTAGCAGCTCCGTCGGGGGGCCCCTGGGACTAGCGGGAGCATGGGACAATGAGCAGTTCTTC. It translates to CASSSVGGPLGLAGAWDNEQFF.

This clonotype was picked up many times. The V and J genes are TRBV19 and TRBJ2-6, with D possibly called TRBD1 or TRBD2 (5 bases each). The CDR3 runs to 14 residues. Germline CDR1 LNHDA, CDR2 SQIVND (reference sequence). Deletions cut 8 bases from V and 1 base from J, with 9 bases between. CDR3 residues: CASDWGSGANVLTF. Written as DNA, the CDR3 is TGTGCCAGTGACTGGGGGTCTGGGGCCAACGTCCTGACTTTC.

This clonotype was detected ten times or more. V is TRBV20-1 and J is TRBJ2-5; TRBD1 agrees at 12 bases. Germline lookup yields CDR1 DFQATT and CDR2 SNEGSKA (reference sequence). V dropped 6 bases and J dropped 4; count of bases not matched to a gene: 12. The CDR3 contains 16 residues. CDR3 region: CSANTGTGGLGETQYF. As DNA, the CDR3 is TGCAGTGCCAACACCGGGACAGGGGGCCTGGGAGAGACCCAGTACTTC.

This clonotype has at least ten counts. The V gene is TRBV12-3 or TRBV12-4, the J gene TRBJ1-5, with 8 bases matching TRBD1. Unmatched junction bases numbered 16, after V lost 5 bases and J lost 4 bases. The CDR3 extends over 18 amino acids. The DNA of the CDR3 is TGTGCCAGCAGTCCTCACCCGGGGACAGGCGGCGGGAATCAGCCCCAGCATTTT. Its protein product is CASSPHPGTGGGNQPQHF.

The chain has TRBV24-1 and TRBJ1-5; D is ambiguous. This CDR3 region has 15 residues. CDR1 is KGHDR, CDR2 SFDVKD, per germline. Trimming stripped 8 bases from V and 1 base from J, with 14 bases between. The CDR3 sequence: CATIRVRISNQPQHF. CDR3 bases: TGTGCCACCATAAGGGTTCGGATAAGCAATCAGCCCCAGCATTTT.

In its sample, this clonotype was seen many times. The chain carries TRBV7-8 and TRBJ1-1; D ambiguous. The CDR3 loop spans 15 amino acids. The V end lost 1 base, the J end lost 1 base, and 10 bases lay between the germline ends. CDR1 and CDR2 from the germline V gene are SGHVS and FQNEAQ. DNA for the CDR3: TGTGCCAGCAGCTTAGAAGGGATCTCGAACACTGAAGCTTTCTTT. This codes for CASSLEGISNTEAFF.

This clonotype was observed at least ten times. The CDR3, as DNA: TGTGCCAGCAGCTTAGGCGCCCAAGGAGGAAATGAGCAGTTCTTC. Protein: CASSLGAQGGNEQFF. The chain employs TRBV7-8 and TRBJ2-1; D is possibly TRBD2 (5 bases). This CDR3 has 15 amino acids. CDR1 and CDR2 (germline): SGHVS, FQNEAQ. V shed 1 base and J shed 7 bases, with 14 bases lying between them. Full variable domain (outside the CDR3, taken from reference TRBV7-8 and TRBJ2-1): GAGVSQSPRYKVAKRGQDVALRCDPISGHVSLFWYQQALGQGPEFLTYFQNEAQLDKSGLPSDRFFAERPEGSVSTLKIQRTQQEDSAVYLCASSLGAQGGNEQFFGPGTRLTVL.

At least ten counts were recorded for this clonotype. The rearrangement joins TRBV10-3 to TRBJ2-5; 12 bases agree with TRBD2. The CDR3 is 14 residues long. Per the germline V gene, CDR1 is ENHRY and CDR2 is SYGVKD. V shed 9 bases and J 1 base; nucleotides not matched to a gene: 3. The CDR3: CAMSTSGGQETQYF. CDR3 DNA sequence: TGTGCCATGTCGACTAGCGGGGGCCAAGAGACCCAGTACTTC.

The rearrangement uses TRBV30 and TRBJ2-5; D tentatively reads TRBD1 or TRBD2 (5 bases each). Looked up from germline, CDR1 is GTSNPN and CDR2 is SVGIG (reference sequence). The CDR3 extends over 12 amino acids. V dropped 4 bases and J dropped 5 bases, with 11 bases sitting between them. The CDR3 reads CAWKLEGETQYF. CDR3 sequence (DNA): TGTGCCTGGAAACTAGAGGGGGAGACCCAGTACTTC.

Turning to this clonotype: Since the CDR3 does not end with the conserved phenylalanine or tryptophan, this likely comes from a read error. The chain uses TRBV20-1 and TRBJ1-5; 8 bases align to TRBD1. The CDR3 consists of 14 residues. Trimming took 3 bases from V and 5 from J; bases not matched to a gene: 6. The germline V gene encodes CDR1 DFQATT and CDR2 SNEGSKA (reference sequence). For the CDR3, the DNA is TGCAGTGCTAGGACACAGGGGGATCATCAGCCCCAGCATGTT. This gives the protein CSARTQGDHQPQHV.

This clonotype was seen a few times. The V call is TRBV6-1, the J call TRBJ1-5; D not certain. With 0 bases removed from V and 3 bases from J, the gap between germline ends came to 6 bases. Germline V gene lookup returns CDR1 MNHNS and CDR2 SASEGT. This CDR3 is 14 amino acids long. CDR3 sequence: CASSEAGFNQPQHF. CDR3 sequence (DNA): TGTGCCAGCAGTGAAGCAGGGTTCAATCAGCCCCAGCATTTT.

The V call is TRBV11-2, the J call TRBJ1-2, with TRBD1 as a possible D gene (6 bases). V was clipped by 3 bases and J by 4 bases, with 21 bases between them. The CDR3 has 17 amino acids. CDR1 is SGHAT and CDR2 is FQNNGV in the germline V gene. The CDR3 bases are TGTGCCAGCAGCTTGGGGCGGGGGGGGGGGGGCGGCTATGGCTACACCTTC. As protein: CASSLGRGGGGGYGYTF.

Many counts were recorded for this clonotype. The rearrangement links TRBV20-1 to TRBJ2-1; possible D gene TRBD2, 6 bases. The CDR3 is 14 amino acids. Germline V gene data show CDR1 as DFQATT and CDR2 as SNEGSKA (reference sequence). With 3 bases removed from V and 3 bases from J, the gap between germline ends came to 12 bases. CDR3 sequence reads: CSASSGGRYNEQFF. CDR3 nucleotide sequence: TGCAGTGCTAGTAGCGGTGGCCGCTACAATGAGCAGTTCTTC.

V and J are TRBV5-1 and TRBJ1-1; D remains unclear. CDR1 and CDR2 from the germline V gene are SGHRS and YFSETQ. The CDR3 is 15 residues long. The V and J ends lost 4 bases and 6 bases respectively, with 19 bases between them. CDR3 in amino acids: CASSPINDAVPEAFF. CDR3 bases: TGCGCCAGCAGCCCTATCAATGACGCAGTCCCTGAAGCTTTCTTT.

The chain uses TRBV14 and TRBJ1-2; perhaps TRBD1 as D (6 bases). V was pared by 2 bases and J by 7 bases, with 11 bases between. Germline V gene sequence: CDR1 SGHDN, CDR2 FVKESK. The CDR3 consists of 13 residues. The CDR3 bases are TGTGCCAGCAGCCAAACAGGGCCGTCTGGCTACACCTTC. It codes for CASSQTGPSGYTF.

This clonotype was seen a handful of times. The CDR3 here is CASSLAGRADNEQFF. The CDR3 nucleotides read TGCGCCAGCAGCTTGGCCGGGAGGGCCGACAATGAGCAGTTCTTC. This sequence joins TRBV5-1 and TRBJ2-1; 8 bases are shared with TRBD2. V lost 0 bases, J lost 5 bases, and 4 bases stayed unmatched. The germline CDR1 and CDR2 sequences are SGHRS and YFSETQ. The CDR3 length is 15 residues.

This clonotype was recorded at least ten times. This chain links TRBV7-9 with TRBJ2-3, with TRBD1 matching over 8 bases. V trimming: 4 bases; J trimming: 3 bases; junction bases outside the gene matches: 15. The CDR3 contains 18 residues. Germline values: CDR1 SEHNR, CDR2 FQNEAQ (reference sequence). The CDR3 spells CASSSRPSTGVTTDTQYF. The CDR3 bases are TGTGCCAGCAGCTCACGGCCCTCGACAGGGGTGACGACAGATACGCAGTATTTT.

This clonotype came up many times. The chain has TRBV2 and TRBJ1-5; no clear D gene. V was cut by 1 base and J by 6 bases, with 4 bases left in between. The V gene's germline CDR1 is SNHLY and CDR2 FYNNEI. The CDR3 is made up of 12 amino acids. For the CDR3, the DNA is TGTGCCAGCAGTGAAGAGGCTCAGCCCCAGCATTTT. Translation gives CASSEEAQPQHF.

This clonotype was seen repeatedly, ten times or more. The chain combines TRBV11-2 with TRBJ1-6; TRBD1 is a possible D gene (5 bases). Germline V gives CDR1 SGHAT, CDR2 FQNNGV. With 5 bases removed from V and 9 bases from J, the gap between germline ends came to 17 bases. The CDR3 consists of 15 residues. The DNA for the CDR3 is TGTGCCAGCAGCCCCATCGACAGAGTGGGTTCACCCCTCCACTTT. It specifies CASSPIDRVGSPLHF. The whole variable domain, filled in from reference TRBV11-2 and TRBJ1-6, reads EAGVAQSPRYKIIEKRQSVAFWCNPISGHATLYWYQQILGQGPKLLIQFQNNGVVDDSQLPKDRFSAERLKGVDSTLKIQPAKLEDSAVYLCASSPIDRVGSPLHFGNGTRLTVT.